Listed below are T cell receptor beta chains from one sample, sequenced in a study of monozygotic twins with inflammatory bowel disease. For each CDR3 protein, TCRdb gives one entry from its re-call of the 5' RACE reads, without DNA. Here the sample table reports under 200,000 distinct CDR3 sequences. Specimen: blood. The receptors derive from a human donor with ulcerative colitis or Crohn's disease, or a healthy co-twin of an affected twin (not recorded which). The CDR3 runs from the conserved cysteine through the conserved F or W.

V,J,CDR3
TRBV4-2,TRBJ2-3,CASRPTSGGTDTQYF
TRBV7-2,TRBJ1-6,CASRTTGSVNSPLHF
TRBV10-3,TRBJ2-7,CAISPRPDSEYEQYF
TRBV10-3,TRBJ2-1,CATHGGSGNEQFF
TRBV28,TRBJ1-1,CASSSLTGGDTEAFF
TRBV20-1,TRBJ1-5,CSASGTGSQPQHF
TRBV3-1,TRBJ2-6,CASSSGGSGANVLTF
TRBV7-9,TRBJ2-7,CASSSGTGGGSQYF
TRBV12-3/TRBV12-4,TRBJ2-5,CASNGQHQETQYF
TRBV5-1,TRBJ1-2,CASSLGLQDGYTF
TRBV5-1,TRBJ2-3,CASRTQGLITDTQYF
TRBV5-4,TRBJ2-4,CSSSLEPGLANIQYF
TRBV7-9,TRBJ2-7,CASSRHQSSYEQYF
TRBV5-6,TRBJ2-7,CASSLVVGNGFSYEQYF
TRBV5-6,TRBJ1-2,CASSYFPGQGANGYTF
TRBV5-5,TRBJ1-5,CASSVGWGGYQPQHF
TRBV7-8,TRBJ2-2,CASTGNNAGELFF
TRBV6-5,TRBJ1-1,CASSYGTGWDTEAFF
TRBV11-3,TRBJ2-1,CASSSKTNEQFF
TRBV9,TRBJ2-5,CASSIHMTSGETQYF
TRBV7-2,TRBJ2-1,CASSLAAGKSYNEQFF
TRBV19,TRBJ1-2,CASSMGARHYSYGYTF
TRBV12-3/TRBV12-4,TRBJ1-6,CASSFLLSSYNSPLHF
TRBV20-1,TRBJ2-1,CSAPGTSGYVEQFF
TRBV20-1,TRBJ1-6,CSARATGEYNSPLHF
TRBV12-3/TRBV12-4,TRBJ1-1,CASSPSRGGPLTEAFF
TRBV7-9,TRBJ2-7,CASSFSPGQGFVYEQYF
TRBV28,TRBJ2-5,CASSSTARVEETQYF
TRBV20-1,TRBJ2-5,CSASPTSGLLQETQYF
TRBV18,TRBJ2-3,CASSPSGQDRTDTQYF
TRBV4-2,TRBJ2-3,CASSGYGLVEDTQYF
TRBV7-2,TRBJ1-5,CASSLAYQPQHF
TRBV12-3/TRBV12-4,TRBJ1-1,CASSLKEVNTEAFF
TRBV5-4,TRBJ2-3,CASSKKTGASTDTQYF
TRBV12-3/TRBV12-4,TRBJ2-3,CASSGRGSTDTQYF
TRBV15,TRBJ2-1,CATSTLAGANEQFF
TRBV5-8,TRBJ1-4,CASSPMRTKGNEKLFF
TRBV4-2,TRBJ2-1,CASSQDGSGETYNEQFF
TRBV5-1,TRBJ1-1,CASSLGQGEAFF
TRBV20-1,TRBJ2-2,CSARVAGGFANTGELFF
TRBV6-1,TRBJ2-3,CASTHGPDTDTQYF
TRBV18,TRBJ1-3,CASSPSGTGNTIYF
TRBV6-5,TRBJ1-4,CASSYGDSAATNEKLFF
TRBV9,TRBJ2-1,CASSVGVENEQFF
TRBV19,TRBJ1-1,CASSEMNTEAFF
TRBV3-1,TRBJ2-2,CASSRLVGGELFF
TRBV20-1,TRBJ2-1,CSARDRSHNEQFF
TRBV5-4,TRBJ1-2,CASSLFLVSIHGYTF
TRBV5-4,TRBJ2-2,CASSFRDRATGGLFF
TRBV12-3/TRBV12-4,TRBJ2-7,CASSPPLGGNEQYF
TRBV12-3/TRBV12-4,TRBJ2-1,CASSPGDYHRRDEQFF
TRBV11-2,TRBJ2-2,CASGGNGDRTGAGELFF
TRBV3-1,TRBJ2-7,CASSQGTSFEQYF
TRBV12-3/TRBV12-4,TRBJ2-1,CASRRDEYNEQFF
TRBV5-8,TRBJ1-5,CASSVDVGQPQHF
TRBV28,TRBJ2-5,CASSLMASGEGVQETQYF
TRBV11-1,TRBJ2-7,CASSIGTRAYEQYF